The sample holds many counts of the clone carrying this T cell receptor beta chain. The ends were cut back, 4 bases at V and 4 bases at J, with 17 bases in the middle. The CDR3 runs 15 residues. CDR1 is SGHDT and CDR2 is YYEEEE in the germline V gene. Using unique molecular identifiers, the investigators prepared the TCRbeta library. TCRdb redid the calling of the PCR reads with MiXCR, one entry per CDR3 protein. The sample includes 440,000 or so distinct CDR3 sequences, roughly a tenth seen only once; the top ten take roughly 5.1%. The sample is drawn from a study of T-cell reconstitution after alpha-beta-depleted transplantation in children.

This specimen was PBMCs from the stem cell graft donor, taken from the stem cell graft. This TCR was sampled from a human donor who donated a stem cell graft to a child with acute myeloid leukemia. V usage is TRBV5-6 and J usage is TRBJ1-2; D might be TRBD1 (6 bases). The CDR3 DNA follows: TGTGCCAGCAGCCTGTTGTCGGGACAAAGCTATGGCTACACCTTC. Protein: CASSLLSGQSYGYTF. Full variable domain (outside the CDR3, taken from reference TRBV5-6 and TRBJ1-2): DAGVTQSPTHLIKTRGQQVTLRCSPKSGHDTVSWYQQALGQGPQFIFQYYEEEERQRGNFPDRFSGHQFPNYSSELNVNALLLGDSALYLCASSLLSGQSYGYTFGSGTRLTVV.